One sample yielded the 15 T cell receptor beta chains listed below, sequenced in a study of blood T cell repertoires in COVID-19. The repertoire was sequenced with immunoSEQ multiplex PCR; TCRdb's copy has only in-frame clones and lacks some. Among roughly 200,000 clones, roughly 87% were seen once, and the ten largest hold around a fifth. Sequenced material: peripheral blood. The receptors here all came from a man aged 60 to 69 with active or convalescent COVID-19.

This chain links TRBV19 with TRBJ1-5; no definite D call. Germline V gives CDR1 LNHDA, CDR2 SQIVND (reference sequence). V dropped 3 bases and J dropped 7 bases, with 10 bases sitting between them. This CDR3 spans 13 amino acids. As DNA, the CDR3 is TGTGCCAGTAGTATCGGTTTTGTACAGCCCCAGCATTTT. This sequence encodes CASSIGFVQPQHF.

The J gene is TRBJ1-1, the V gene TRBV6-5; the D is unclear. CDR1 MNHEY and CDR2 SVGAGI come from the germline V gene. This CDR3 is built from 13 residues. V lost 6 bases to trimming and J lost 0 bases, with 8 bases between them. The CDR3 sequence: CASRRLLNTEAFF. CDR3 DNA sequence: TGTGCCAGCAGGCGATTATTGAACACTGAAGCTTTCTTT.

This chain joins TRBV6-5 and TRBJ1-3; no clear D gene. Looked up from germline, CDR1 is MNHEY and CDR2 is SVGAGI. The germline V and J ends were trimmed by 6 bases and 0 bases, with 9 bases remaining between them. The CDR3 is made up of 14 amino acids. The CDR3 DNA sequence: TGTGCCAGCAGGGTGGTGAGCTCTGGAAACACCATATATTTT. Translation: CASRVVSSGNTIYF.

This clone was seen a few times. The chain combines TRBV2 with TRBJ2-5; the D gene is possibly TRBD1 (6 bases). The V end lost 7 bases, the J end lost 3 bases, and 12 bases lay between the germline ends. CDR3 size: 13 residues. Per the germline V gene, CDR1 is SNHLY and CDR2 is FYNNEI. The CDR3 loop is CASTGQPEETQYF. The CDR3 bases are TGTGCCAGCACCGGACAGCCGGAAGAGACCCAGTACTTC. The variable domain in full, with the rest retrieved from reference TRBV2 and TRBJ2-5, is EPEVTQTPSHQVTQMGQEVILRCVPISNHLYFYWYRQILGQKVEFLVSFYNNEISEKSEIFDDQFSVERPDGSNFTLKIRSTKLEDSAMYFCASTGQPEETQYFGPGTRLLVL.

CDR3 loop: CASSEAWRRREGYNEQFF. The CDR3 DNA sequence: TGTGCCAGCAGTGAAGCATGGCGGCGTCGGGAGGGATACAATGAGCAGTTCTTC. The chain has TRBV6-1 and TRBJ2-1; TRBD2 matches at 8 bases. The V gene end was trimmed by 0 bases and the J gene end by 4 bases; junction bases not matched to a gene: 11. The germline V gene has CDR1 MNHNS and CDR2 SASEGT. The CDR3 contains 18 residues.

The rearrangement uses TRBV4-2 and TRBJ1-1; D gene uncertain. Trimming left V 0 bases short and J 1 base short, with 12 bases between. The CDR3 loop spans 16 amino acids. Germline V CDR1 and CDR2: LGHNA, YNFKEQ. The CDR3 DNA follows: TGTGCCAGCAGCCAAGATCCCGCCACGCGGAACACTGAAGCTTTCTTT. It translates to CASSQDPATRNTEAFF.

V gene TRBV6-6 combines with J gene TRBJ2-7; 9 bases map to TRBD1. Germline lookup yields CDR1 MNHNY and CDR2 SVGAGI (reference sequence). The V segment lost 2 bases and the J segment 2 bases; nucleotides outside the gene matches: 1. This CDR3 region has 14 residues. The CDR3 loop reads CASSYGQGPYEQYF. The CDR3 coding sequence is TGTGCCAGCAGTTACGGACAGGGGCCCTACGAGCAGTACTTC.

The CDR3 reads CASSIPAVVGTAYGYTF. The CDR3 DNA reads TGTGCCAGTAGTATTCCCGCAGTCGTCGGGACAGCCTATGGCTACACCTTC. V usage is TRBV19 and J usage is TRBJ1-2, with 7 bases identical to TRBD1. Per germline, CDR1 LNHDA and CDR2 SQIVND (reference sequence). CDR3 size: 17 residues. With 3 bases clipped from V and 4 bases from J, the junction kept 14 bases outside the gene matches.

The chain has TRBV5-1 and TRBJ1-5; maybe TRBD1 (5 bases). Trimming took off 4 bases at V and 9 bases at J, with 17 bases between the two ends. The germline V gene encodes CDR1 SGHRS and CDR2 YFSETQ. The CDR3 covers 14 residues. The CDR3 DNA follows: TGCGCCAGCAGCCCCCAGGGTCCCTTTGGGCCCCAGCATTTT. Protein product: CASSPQGPFGPQHF.

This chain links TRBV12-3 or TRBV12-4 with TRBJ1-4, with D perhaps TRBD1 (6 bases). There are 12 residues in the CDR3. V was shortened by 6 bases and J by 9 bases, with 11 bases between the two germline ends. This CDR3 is CASSLTGKKLFF. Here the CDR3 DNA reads TGTGCCAGCAGCCTTACAGGGAAAAAACTGTTTTTT.

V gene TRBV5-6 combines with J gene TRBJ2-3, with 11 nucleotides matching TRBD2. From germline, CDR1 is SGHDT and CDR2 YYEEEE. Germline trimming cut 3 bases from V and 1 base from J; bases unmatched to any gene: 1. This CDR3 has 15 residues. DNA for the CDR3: TGTGCCAGCAGCTGGGGACTAGCGGGCACAGATACGCAGTATTTT. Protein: CASSWGLAGTDTQYF.

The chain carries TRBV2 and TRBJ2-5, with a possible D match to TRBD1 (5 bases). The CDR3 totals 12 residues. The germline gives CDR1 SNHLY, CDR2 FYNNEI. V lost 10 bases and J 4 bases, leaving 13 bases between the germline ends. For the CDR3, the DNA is TGTGCCACAAGGGGTCTGGTAGAGACCCAGTACTTC. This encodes CATRGLVETQYF.

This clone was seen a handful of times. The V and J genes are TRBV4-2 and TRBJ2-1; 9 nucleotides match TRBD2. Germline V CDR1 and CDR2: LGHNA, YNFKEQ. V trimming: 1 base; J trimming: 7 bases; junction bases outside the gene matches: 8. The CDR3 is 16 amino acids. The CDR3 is CASSQVSGGGANEQFF. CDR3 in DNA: TGTGCCAGCAGCCAAGTCAGTGGCGGGGGGGCGAATGAGCAGTTCTTC.

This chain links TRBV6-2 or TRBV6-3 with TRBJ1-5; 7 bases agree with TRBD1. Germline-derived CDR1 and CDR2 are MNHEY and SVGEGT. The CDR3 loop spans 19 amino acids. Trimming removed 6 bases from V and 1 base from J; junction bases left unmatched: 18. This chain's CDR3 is CASSAPLTGDLLSNQPQHF. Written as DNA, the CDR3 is TGTGCCAGCAGCGCGCCCTTAACAGGGGACCTATTGAGCAATCAGCCCCAGCATTTT.

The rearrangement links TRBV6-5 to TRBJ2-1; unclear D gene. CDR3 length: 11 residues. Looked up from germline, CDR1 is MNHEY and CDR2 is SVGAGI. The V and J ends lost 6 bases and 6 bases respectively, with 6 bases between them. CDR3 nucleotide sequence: TGTGCCAGCAGCACGGTCAATGAGCAGTTCTTC. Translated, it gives CASSTVNEQFF.